Below, 29 T cell receptor beta chains from the same sample are listed, as sequenced in a study of human thymus T cells. Using immunoSEQ multiplex PCR, the repertoire was profiled, and TCRdb retains in-frame clones only, with some absent. The sample lists roughly 120,000 clones; around 94% were seen once. Obtained as resections during corrective heart surgery, the thymus tissue was then studied. Sequencing used thymus tissue. These receptors all come from a boy in the first two years of life with a congenital heart defect but otherwise immunologically healthy.

This clone was recorded a few times. This chain links TRBV2 with TRBJ1-5, with 7 bases lining up with TRBD1. The CDR3 has 15 residues. V was pared by 6 bases and J by 0 bases, with 5 bases of the junction left unmatched. Germline V gene data show CDR1 as SNHLY and CDR2 as FYNNEI. The DNA of the CDR3 is TGTGCCAGCAGGGAGACAGGGACTAGCAATCAGCCCCAGCATTTT. This gives the protein CASRETGTSNQPQHF.

This sequence joins TRBV9 and TRBJ2-1; 7 bases are a match to TRBD2. Germline lookup yields CDR1 SGDLS and CDR2 YYNGEE. The V and J ends lost 4 bases and 0 bases, in that order; junction bases with no gene match: 19. CDR3 length: 20 amino acids. This CDR3 reads CASSPSDMGRGSYSYNEQFF. CDR3 nucleotides: TGTGCCAGCAGCCCCAGCGACATGGGGCGGGGGAGCTACTCCTACAATGAGCAGTTCTTC.

The rearrangement uses TRBV19 and TRBJ2-3; 8 bases fit TRBD1. Trimming at V came to 9 bases and at J to 9 bases, leaving 11 bases not matched to a gene. The CDR3 is 13 amino acids. Germline V lookup: CDR1 LNHDA, CDR2 SQIVND (reference sequence). The DNA for the CDR3 is TGTGCCAGCCGCCGGGACAGGAGTAGGACGCAGTATTTT. It yields the protein CASRRDRSRTQYF.

The chain carries TRBV5-1 and TRBJ2-3; the match to TRBD2 covers 8 bases. Trimming removed 1 base from V and 5 bases from J; junction bases left unmatched: 18. There are 19 residues in the CDR3. CDR1 and CDR2 from the germline V gene are SGHRS and YFSETQ. The CDR3 protein is CASSLKARIAGGRGDTQYF. CDR3 nucleotides: TGCGCCAGCAGCTTGAAGGCTCGTATTGCGGGGGGCCGGGGAGATACGCAGTATTTT.

This chain joins TRBV11-2 and TRBJ2-1; 7 nucleotides align to TRBD1. V trimming: 5 bases; J trimming: 2 bases; junction bases outside the gene matches: 6. The CDR3 is 15 amino acids. The germline V gene has CDR1 SGHAT and CDR2 FQNNGV. The CDR3 is CASSPPGTAYNEQFF. In DNA form, the CDR3 reads TGTGCCAGCAGCCCACCCGGGACAGCCTACAATGAGCAGTTCTTC.

The genes are TRBV13 and TRBJ2-4; TRBD2 matches at 10 bases. Trimming took 4 bases from V and 4 from J; bases not matched to a gene: 7. Germline V lookup: CDR1 PRHDT, CDR2 FYEKMQ (reference sequence). This CDR3 has 16 residues. The CDR3 nucleotides are TGTGCCAGCAGCTCTTCTAGCGGGGGTAAAAAAAACATTCAGTACTTC. Amino acid sequence: CASSSSSGGKKNIQYF. Full variable domain (remainder filled in from reference TRBV13 and TRBJ2-4): AAGVIQSPRHLIKEKRETATLKCYPIPRHDTVYWYQQGPGQDPQFLISFYEKMQSDKGSIPDRFSAQQFSDYHSELNMSSLELGDSALYFCASSSSSGGKKNIQYFGAGTRLSVL.

V is TRBV20-1 and J is TRBJ1-1; possible D gene TRBD1, 6 bases. V was shortened by 6 bases and J by 7 bases, with 12 bases between the two germline ends. CDR1 and CDR2 from the germline V gene are DFQATT and SNEGSKA (reference sequence). The CDR3 is 11 residues long. CDR3 bases: TGCAGTGCCGGAACAGGGTTTGAAGCTTTCTTT. Protein sequence: CSAGTGFEAFF.

The chain joins TRBV5-1 to TRBJ2-3; no definite D call. V lost 1 base, J lost 4 bases, and 10 bases lay in between. CDR3 length equals 14 residues. Germline V lookup: CDR1 SGHRS, CDR2 YFSETQ. DNA of the CDR3: TGCGCCAGCAGCTTGTACGGGTTGGCAGATACGCAGTATTTT. Translation: CASSLYGLADTQYF.

Regarding this clone: The germline gene is not matched at one end of the junction; a read error may be the cause. The rearrangement joins TRBV28 to TRBJ2-1, with D maybe TRBD2 (5 bases). CDR3 size: 12 residues. The germline CDR1 and CDR2 sequences are MDHEN and SYDVKM. The CDR3 protein is CASSLVRGEEFF. For the CDR3, the DNA is TGTGCCAGCAGTTTAGTCCGGGGTGAGGAGTTCTTC.

The chain joins TRBV4-2 to TRBJ2-4, with D maybe TRBD2 (5 bases). Germline V gene data show CDR1 as LGHNA and CDR2 as YNFKEQ. The CDR3 totals 20 residues. The V gene lost 0 bases and the J gene lost 1 base, with 22 bases spanning the gap. CDR3 sequence (DNA): TGTGCCAGCAGCCAAGACCCGACCTTCCTAGCAACCGGTGCCAAAAACATTCAGTACTTC. Translating it yields CASSQDPTFLATGAKNIQYF.

This clone was observed once. This sequence joins TRBV19 and TRBJ1-5, with TRBD1 identical over 9 bases. The length of the CDR3 is 14 residues. J lost 4 bases, V lost 4 bases, and 2 bases had no gene match. CDR1 and CDR2 from the germline V gene are LNHDA and SQIVND (reference sequence). In DNA form, the CDR3 reads TGTGCCAGTAGTACCGGACAGGGGAATCAGCCCCAGCATTTT. Protein: CASSTGQGNQPQHF.

The chain recombines TRBV14 with TRBJ2-7; D is uncertain. Germline V CDR1 and CDR2: SGHDN, FVKESK. This CDR3 is 13 amino acids long. V lost 0 bases and J lost 3, with 6 bases in between. The CDR3 here is CASSQDAHYEQYF. CDR3 in DNA: TGTGCCAGCAGCCAAGATGCCCACTACGAGCAGTACTTC.

This sequence joins TRBV7-9 and TRBJ2-7, with D unclear. Germline V lookup: CDR1 SEHNR, CDR2 FQNEAQ (reference sequence). The germline V and J ends were trimmed by 5 bases and 6 bases, with 11 bases remaining between them. This CDR3 is built from 12 residues. In DNA, the CDR3 is TGTGCCAGCAGCCCGCCTCTCTCCGAGCAGTACTTC. This translates into CASSPPLSEQYF.

The CDR3 nucleotides are TGCGCCAGCAGCCAAGAGGGACTAGCGGGGGGCCCATACGAGCAGTACTTC. Its translation: CASSQEGLAGGPYEQYF. V and J are TRBV4-1 and TRBJ2-7; 15 bases align to TRBD2. Looked up from germline, CDR1 is MGHRA and CDR2 is YSYEKL. The CDR3 covers 17 residues. Trimming cost V 0 bases and J 4 bases; bases outside gene matches: 4.

The J gene is TRBJ2-7, the V gene TRBV5-3; TRBD2 agrees at 7 bases. TRBV5-3 is flagged as an ORF with uncertain function. CDR3 length: 14 amino acids. The trim removed 0 bases at V and 6 bases at J, leaving 6 bases unmatched. As DNA, the CDR3 is TGTGCCAGAAGCTTGGGACTAGCTTCCGGCGAGCAGTACTTC. Protein product: CARSLGLASGEQYF.

The rearrangement uses TRBV12-5 and TRBJ2-1, with TRBD2 matching 7 bases. Germline V CDR1 and CDR2: LGHNT, FRNRAP. V gave up 4 bases and J gave up 4 bases; unmatched junction bases: 10. CDR3 size: 16 residues. The CDR3 protein is CASGSTAGLGYNEQFF. The CDR3 DNA reads as TGTGCTAGTGGTTCAACAGCGGGACTGGGGTACAATGAGCAGTTCTTC. The variable domain in full, completed from reference TRBV12-5 and TRBJ2-1, reads DARVTQTPRHKVTEMGQEVTMRCQPILGHNTVFWYRQTMMQGLELLAYFRNRAPLDDSGMPKDRFSAEMPDATLATLKIQPSEPRDSAVYFCASGSTAGLGYNEQFFGPGTRLTVL.

V and J are TRBV4-1 and TRBJ1-2; maybe TRBD1 (5 bases). The V gene's germline CDR1 is MGHRA and CDR2 YSYEKL. Trimming took off 4 bases at V and 6 bases at J, with 24 bases between the two ends. The CDR3 is 17 amino acids. CDR3 protein: CASSLSAPDRNCDGYTF. The CDR3 DNA sequence: TGCGCCAGCAGCCTCTCGGCCCCTGACAGAAATTGCGATGGCTACACCTTC.

This CDR3 is CAISDPTGYTGELFF. CDR3 DNA sequence: TGTGCCATCAGTGACCCCACAGGGTACACCGGGGAGCTGTTTTTT. V usage is TRBV10-3 and J usage is TRBJ2-2; D perhaps matches TRBD1 (6 bases). Germline CDR1 ENHRY, CDR2 SYGVKD. The V end was cut by 3 bases, the J end by 3 bases, with 11 bases between. The CDR3 contains 15 residues.

The chain is built from TRBV6-1 and TRBJ2-3; D uncertain. This CDR3 comprises 13 residues. The V and J ends lost 4 bases and 6 bases respectively, with 11 bases between them. Per germline, CDR1 MNHNS and CDR2 SASEGT. The CDR3 coding sequence is TGTGCCAGCAGTGTTCTTTTACCCGATACGCAGTATTTT. Translation: CASSVLLPDTQYF.

This chain links TRBV27 with TRBJ1-5, with D possibly matching TRBD1 (6 bases). The CDR3 covers 13 residues. Germline CDR1 is MNHEY and CDR2 is SMNVEV (reference sequence). The V gene lost 6 bases and the J gene lost 4 bases, with 10 bases spanning the gap. CDR3 amino acids: CASRLRGNQPQHF. CDR3 nucleotides: TGTGCCAGCAGGTTAAGGGGGAATCAGCCCCAGCATTTT.

This rearrangement joins TRBV5-5 to TRBJ1-5; 11 bases fit TRBD1. Germline V gene lookup returns CDR1 SGHKS and CDR2 YYEKEE (reference sequence). The CDR3 is 18 residues long. Trimming took 3 bases from V and 1 from J; bases not matched to a gene: 9. CDR3: CASSSGTGGRGSNQPQHF. CDR3 in DNA: TGTGCCAGCAGCTCCGGGACAGGGGGTCGTGGGAGCAATCAGCCCCAGCATTTT.

This clone was seen just once. The chain recombines TRBV28 with TRBJ2-7, with 13 bases lining up with TRBD2. The CDR3 runs to 20 residues. The V and J ends lost 4 bases and 4 bases, in that order; junction bases with no gene match: 19. The germline V gene encodes CDR1 MDHEN and CDR2 SYDVKM. For the CDR3, the DNA is TGTGCCAGCAGTTCTCCCAGCCCGTCAACTAGCGGGGGGGCTGAATACGAGCAGTACTTC. It specifies CASSSPSPSTSGGAEYEQYF.

The CDR3 DNA is TGCAGCGTTGAGTTACAGGGAGGCACAGATACGCAGTATTTT. This translates into CSVELQGGTDTQYF. The chain has TRBV29-1 and TRBJ2-3, with TRBD1 as a possible D gene (6 bases). The CDR3 consists of 14 residues. Trimming removed 3 bases at V and 1 base at J, with 11 bases between. The germline gives CDR1 SQVTM, CDR2 ANQGSEA.

This clone was picked up one time. Compared with germline, one end of the junction differs, possibly owing to a read error. The chain couples TRBV5-1 to TRBJ2-5, with unresolved D. Germline CDR1 reads SGHRS; CDR2 reads YFSETQ. This CDR3 has 13 amino acids. The DNA for the CDR3 is TGCGCCAGCAGCTTGGGGCCCCAAAAGACCCAGTACTTC. Translated, it gives CASSLGPQKTQYF. Drawing the rest from reference TRBV5-1 and TRBJ2-5, the complete variable domain is KAGVTQTPRYLIKTRGQQVTLSCSPISGHRSVSWYQQTPGQGLQFLFEYFSETQRNKGNFPGRFSGRQFSNSRSEMNVSTLELGDSALYLCASSLGPQKTQYFGPGTRLLVL.

The chain is built from TRBV9 and TRBJ2-6; D gene ambiguous. Trimming took off 1 base at V and 2 bases at J, with 1 base between the two ends. The germline V gene encodes CDR1 SGDLS and CDR2 YYNGEE. This CDR3 is 13 amino acids long. As DNA, the CDR3 is TGTGCCAGCAGCGTAACTGGGGCCAACGTCCTGACTTTC. Protein: CASSVTGANVLTF.

The chain couples TRBV4-3 to TRBJ1-6; D not resolved. This CDR3 has 15 residues. Trimming shortened V by 4 bases and J by 10 bases, and 17 bases separated the two germline ends. Germline-derived CDR1 and CDR2 are LGHNA and YSLEER. The CDR3 nucleotides are TGCGCCAGCAGCCCGTATCATGGATGGTGGTCACCCCTCCACTTT. Residues: CASSPYHGWWSPLHF.

The chain carries TRBV5-6 and TRBJ2-5; TRBD1 matches 9 bases. Trimming cost V 5 bases and J 1 base; bases outside gene matches: 3. This CDR3 spans 14 amino acids. Germline V gene sequence: CDR1 SGHDT, CDR2 YYEEEE. CDR3 protein: CASRPQGAQETQYF. CDR3 bases: TGTGCCAGCAGACCACAGGGGGCCCAAGAGACCCAGTACTTC. Full variable domain (remainder filled in from reference TRBV5-6 and TRBJ2-5): DAGVTQSPTHLIKTRGQQVTLRCSPKSGHDTVSWYQQALGQGPQFIFQYYEEEERQRGNFPDRFSGHQFPNYSSELNVNALLLGDSALYLCASRPQGAQETQYFGPGTRLLVL.

The chain employs TRBV19 and TRBJ1-6; TRBD1 matches at 7 bases. This CDR3 has 15 residues. Per the germline V gene, CDR1 is LNHDA and CDR2 is SQIVND (reference sequence). V lost 4 bases and J lost 7; bases outside the gene matches: 7. CDR3 bases: TGTGCCAGTAGTAGGTGGGGACAGTTAAATTCACCCCTCCACTTT. Its protein product is CASSRWGQLNSPLHF. Complete variable domain (other parts from reference TRBV19 and TRBJ1-6): DGGITQSPKYLFRKEGQNVTLSCEQNLNHDAMYWYRQDPGQGLRLIYYSQIVNDFQKGDIAEGYSVSREKKESFPLTVTSAQKNPTAFYLCASSRWGQLNSPLHFGNGTRLTVT.

The chain employs TRBV4-1 and TRBJ1-5; the D is unclear. Trimming pared 1 base from V and 0 bases from J, leaving 7 bases between. CDR1 is MGHRA and CDR2 is YSYEKL in the germline V gene. The CDR3 has 15 residues. CDR3 nucleotide sequence: TGCGCCAGCAGCCAAGGCCGGGTTAGCAATCAGCCCCAGCATTTT. This codes for CASSQGRVSNQPQHF.